Included here is one T cell receptor (beta chain) sequence, with context. Its specific antigen is unknown. Base qualities are not at hand, and no much larger clone is one base apart. The data derive from a study of cytomegalovirus exposure and HLA in healthy donors listed by TCRdb under 2017. Describing the broader study: In an earlier analysis of around 540 of the donors, 250 to 350 Gb of sequence data and some 120 million unique TCR beta sequences from roughly 190 million T cells were reported. An early release that covered roughly 600 HLA-typed donors contained approximately 300 gigabases of sequencing data and tens of millions of unique TCR sequences. The genetic ancestry cluster associated with self-reported Caucasian donors included over 80% of the 398 genotyped donors. The study aimed to test whether signatures of past pathogen exposure could be identified by cataloging public T cell receptors. The study profiled the T cell repertoires of approximately 700 subjects by immunosequencing and related them to cytomegalovirus serostatus. In addition to the first cohort of around 670 subjects, a separate validation cohort of over 90 different subjects was used. To predict cytomegalovirus infection status, the study brought together high-throughput TCR immunosequencing, statistical association of individual TCRs with disease status, and machine learning. A later analysis re-analyzed previously published TCR beta repertoires from approximately 700 donors and added high-resolution HLA genotyping to study TCR occurrence patterns. Rather than drawing on any new phenotypic data, the later analysis identified candidate immune exposures from TCR beta sequences and the way those sequences occurred across donors. In an earlier analysis of 587 of the donors, high-throughput TCR beta sequencing was used to judge whether each TCR beta V gene segment behaved as functional or pseudogenic. Donor age, sex, ethnicity and CMV serostatus were compiled together with the repertoire data. A later genetic analysis used genome-wide SNP genotypes for about three fifths of the 666 donors, treating that subset as a discovery cohort. All discovery cohort repertoires had been generated on a single sequencing platform. Class I and class II HLA loci were covered by the typing at four-digit resolution. The number of donors typed differed by locus, with about 629-640 for A, B, C, DRB1 and DQB1, 522 for DQA1, 600 to 610 for DPA1, and 450 to 480 for DPB1. Roughly five DR-DQ haplotypes were handled as single units for association and clustering, since linkage in the cohort was strong. On average, 235,054 unique TCR beta nucleotide sequences were sequenced per donor among 300 to 500 genotyped donors of the cohort, with 15% to 20% of those sequences being non-productive.

General findings and caveats noted by the study authors: The authors suggested that the approach could potentially be extended to other disease states and immunological phenotypes. A later analysis found that TCR association rates varied across HLA loci, with DRB1 alleles showing the most associated TCRs and HLA-C alleles the fewest. A later analysis found that most CMV-associated TCR beta chains appeared HLA-restricted, with HLA associations seemingly driven largely by CMV exposure. Several of the top co-occurrence clusters appeared to be linked to parvovirus B19, influenza, CMV and Epstein-Barr virus, according to a later analysis. When HLA alleles, especially DR and DQ, strongly co-occurred, TCR associations were difficult to assign to individual alleles. HLA typing was unavailable for some donors at each locus, so association tests used only the typed subset. A later genetic analysis reported fewer N-insertions in productive TCRs among donors in an Asian-associated ancestry cluster than the roughly 720-donor mean. Most TCR sequences were seen in very few donors, while some public TCRs were found in many individuals. A later genetic analysis associated a missense DCLRE1C variant with V-gene and J-gene trimming of TCR beta chains, and an independent cohort replicated the association. The 87-base-pair reads could not distinguish some IMGT-functional V segments, including TRBV6-2 and TRBV6-3, so those segments were excluded. In vitro tests confirmed that three of the cytomegalovirus-associated TCR beta chains recognize cytomegalovirus antigens. The presence/absence analyses assumed that sequencing depth was roughly uniform across donors, and that assumption may not be true. CMV serostatus was the only immune exposure information available for the cohort. The earlier analysis of some 560 of the donors excluded seventeen rarely observed V segments, including chromosome 9 orphons, because counts were too low. The classifier was reported to diagnose cytomegalovirus status with high specificity and sensitivity in both the original and validation cohorts. The sequencing pipeline was judged likely to have produced a cluster of highly shared sequence variants as a technical artifact. In an earlier analysis of 587 of the donors, most TCR beta V segments appeared in productive rearrangements about 87% or about 30% of the time, broadly matching IMGT annotations. The cohort was sequenced for TCR beta chains only, and without alpha or paired-chain data the features that could be detected were limited. In a later analysis, HLA-associated TCR beta chains were found to be more clonally expanded and to have lower generation probabilities than equally common non-associated chains. The study gave a list of 150 to 200 TCR beta chains associated with cytomegalovirus. Linkage disequilibrium might explain the correlated functional status among segregating V segments, but an unknown experimental factor could not be excluded. A further reported finding was that TCR beta sequences accurately predicted the HLA-A and HLA-B alleles for most subjects in the first cohort. In a later analysis, about 16,000 TCR beta sequences were associated with specific HLA alleles at a false discovery rate of 0.05.

The library was obtained by the immunoSEQ multiplex PCR assay. The multiplex PCR relied on a mix of 60 forward primers for TCR Vbeta segments and 13 reverse primers for TCR Jbeta segments. The CDR3 region of rearranged TCR beta genes was amplified from genomic DNA by a multiplex PCR assay. Amplified TCR beta libraries were sequenced as 87-base-pair reads on the Illumina HiSeq System. Regarding the original processing steps: A later analysis counted 65 million to 90 million unique TCR beta chains across the 690 or so repertoires, and some 11 million of these chains were shared by at least two donors. Raw reads were error-corrected and collapsed into unique sequences with a nearest-neighbor algorithm that merged closely related sequences to remove PCR and sequencing errors. V, D and J gene segments were assigned by aligning CDR3 sequences to IMGT reference sequences. For a sequence to be retained, at least a six-nucleotide match to both a V gene segment and a J gene segment was required. Rearrangements were classified as productive when the CDR3 lacked stop codons and remained in frame with V and J, and all other rearrangements were classified as non-productive. CDR3 was defined by IMGT convention, running from the second conserved V-encoded cysteine to the conserved J-encoded phenylalanine. In an earlier analysis of around 540 of the donors, sequences lacking an unambiguous match to a single V gene segment were excluded. In an earlier analysis of approximately 500 of the donors, a V segment was called functional when productive rearrangements were above 56.7%, and segregating when the standard deviation between donors exceeded 5%. To diagnose cytomegalovirus status from the catalog of TCR beta chain sequences, a statistical classification framework was built. V and J gene assignment, in a later analysis, came from comparing TCR nucleotide sequences with IMGT/GENE-DB human TR gene sequences. The TCRdist pipeline was used in a later analysis to assign CDR3 sequences and most-parsimonious VDJ recombination scenarios. In a later analysis, each TCR beta chain was defined by its CDR3 amino acid sequence together with its V-gene family, and reads lacking a unique V-gene family were excluded. To address suspected cross-contamination and a sequencing artifact, a later analysis removed over 500 highly shared, low-generation-probability nucleotide sequences. For each public chain, a later analysis derived a clonal expansion index from normalized ranks of inferred template counts within each repertoire. In a later analysis, generation probabilities were computed using a VDJ recombination model fitted to out-of-frame rearrangements, and the results were checked against IGoR. A later analysis scored TCR-TCR, TCR-HLA and TCR-CMV co-occurrence with hypergeometric tests, applying a repertoire-size bias correction to TCR pairs. A later analysis estimated false discovery rates by permuting HLA or CMV assignments 20 times. In a later analysis, co-occurring TCRs were grouped using DBSCAN, with TCRdist sequence similarity added in when clustering inside HLA-allele-positive subsets. For co-occurrence clustering, repertoires with fewer than 30,000 or more than 120,000 public chains were excluded, along with 5 or 6 repertoires with anomalous nucleotide sharing. Here the immuneACCESS table is served through TCRdb, limited to in-frame sequences with V and J called. Missing clones are a known gap in these copies; in checked studies unresolved V genes cover under half, and the rest lacks a known reason. For V, J and clone size, that table is used; D and trimming come from the DNA. The table for this sample lists about 190,000 clones; around 75% of them were counted only once. The ten largest clones represent about 3.1% of the sample.

Sequences MNHEY (CDR1) and SMNVEV (CDR2) are obtained from the germline V gene (reference sequence). V has 2 bases trimmed and J has 6 bases trimmed; junction bases matching no gene number 2. The CDR3 runs 14 amino acids, cysteine and phenylalanine included. Only the CDR3 DNA stays, 42 bases, in frame from base 1. The cohort consisted of approximately 670 healthy bone marrow donors. At the time of sampling, every cohort member was nominally healthy, though immune exposures that went unrecorded were likely present. The donor tested CMV seropositive and was one of the 289 seropositive cohort members. A peripheral blood sample was provided by each donor, and peripheral blood mononuclear cells were used for TCR beta sequencing. Genomic DNA was extracted from the blood cell samples with the Qiagen DNeasy Blood Extraction Kit.

The chain links TRBV27 with TRBJ2-4; TRBD1 aligns with 9 central bases. The sequencing sample was made of PBMCs. This receptor was taken from a woman under 40 in good health and CMV-seropositive. Here is the DNA: TGTGCCAGCAGTTTAGAGACAGGGGGAAACATTCAGTACTTC. This encodes CASSLETGGNIQYF.